This TCR beta chain was identified during a study of blood T cell repertoires in COVID-19. Germline V gene data show CDR1 as SGHRS and CDR2 as YFSETQ. The CDR3 covers 13 residues. V was clipped by 2 bases and J by 8 bases, with 8 bases between them. Clones were read by immunoSEQ multiplex PCR, and TCRdb kept only the in-frame ones, dropping some. The sample lists some 38,000 clones; 70% to 90% were seen once. Specimen: peripheral blood. This sequence was found in a man aged 45-65 years with active COVID-19. The chain combines TRBV5-1 with TRBJ1-6; D possibly corresponds to TRBD1 (6 bases). CDR3 DNA: TGCGCCAGCAGCTTAGGGGGTCATTCACCCCTCCACTTT. This codes for CASSLGGHSPLHF.